One and the same sample provided the 21 T cell receptor beta chains below, sequenced in a study of high-grade serous ovarian cancer treatment subgroups. Clones were read by immunoSEQ multiplex PCR, and TCRdb kept only the in-frame ones, dropping some. The data contain 18,000 or so clones, roughly four fifths of them seen just once; the ten biggest clones take up roughly 6.1%. Tumor tissue was taken before any definitive surgery or chemotherapy was given. The material sequenced was tumor tissue. These receptors were taken from a human donor with high-grade serous ovarian cancer.

The chain employs TRBV7-3 and TRBJ2-2; the D is unclear. The CDR3 length is 13 residues. Trimming removed 1 base at V and 5 bases at J, with 5 bases between. The germline V gene encodes CDR1 SGHTA and CDR2 FQGTGA. The CDR3: CASSLMRTGELFF. The CDR3 DNA follows: TGTGCCAGCAGCTTAATGAGGACCGGGGAGCTGTTTTTT.

This clone was recorded once. V and J are TRBV28 and TRBJ1-4; D perhaps matches TRBD1 (5 bases). This CDR3 contains 14 residues. Germline-derived CDR1 and CDR2 are MDHEN and SYDVKM. V dropped 4 bases and J dropped 7 bases, with 13 bases sitting between them. The CDR3 region has the DNA TGTGCCAGCAGTTCCCACAGGTTAGGTGAAAAACTGTTTTTT. It codes for CASSSHRLGEKLFF. Full variable domain (missing parts from reference TRBV28 and TRBJ1-4): DVKVTQSSRYLVKRTGEKVFLECVQDMDHENMFWYRQDPGLGLRLIYFSYDVKMKEKGDIPEGYSVSREKKERFSLILESASTNQTSMYLCASSSHRLGEKLFFGSGTQLSVL.

J is TRBJ1-2 and V is TRBV19; D is undetermined. The ends were cut back, 2 bases at V and 5 bases at J, with 6 bases in the middle. The V gene's germline CDR1 is LNHDA and CDR2 SQIVND (reference sequence). The CDR3 length is 12 residues. The CDR3 protein is CASSIKGYGYTF. CDR3 nucleotide sequence: TGTGCCAGTAGTATAAAGGGTTATGGCTACACCTTC.

This chain links TRBV11-3 with TRBJ2-3, with D hard to call. The CDR3 spans 11 residues. V was clipped by 5 bases and J by 8 bases, with 8 bases between them. Germline CDR1 and CDR2: SGHNT and YENEEA. Written as DNA, the CDR3 is TGTGCCAGCAGCCTACAGTTTACGCAGTATTTT. Residues: CASSLQFTQYF.

About this clone: The germline gene is not matched at one end of the junction; a read error may be the cause. The chain employs TRBV25-1 and TRBJ2-1; possible D gene TRBD2, 5 bases. CDR1 is MGHDK, CDR2 SYGVNS, per germline. The CDR3 consists of 14 residues. The CDR3 loop reads CASSEEGSFNEQFF. CDR3 DNA sequence: TGTGCCAGCAGTGAAGAGGGATCCTTCAATGAGCAGTTCTTC.

This sequence joins TRBV9 and TRBJ2-1, with D tentatively TRBD2 (6 bases). Trimming pared 0 bases from V and 5 bases from J, leaving 12 bases between. Germline assignment: CDR1 SGDLS and CDR2 YYNGEE. The CDR3 loop spans 15 amino acids. The CDR3 DNA follows: TGTGCCAGCAGCGTAGTCGGGAGTACACACAATGAGCAGTTCTTC. This translates into CASSVVGSTHNEQFF.

This clone has only one observation. The J gene is TRBJ2-2, the V gene TRBV7-3, with 8 bases fitting TRBD1. V shed 1 base and J 5 bases; nucleotides not matched to a gene: 3. Germline lookup yields CDR1 SGHTA and CDR2 FQGTGA. The CDR3 spans 15 residues. The CDR3 loop is CASSLRDRYTGELFF. The CDR3 nucleotides read TGTGCCAGCAGCTTAAGGGACAGGTATACCGGGGAGCTGTTTTTT.

This sequence joins TRBV9 and TRBJ1-5, with a tentative D call TRBD1 (5 bases). V lost 2 bases, J lost 3 bases, and 12 bases lay in between. Germline V gene data show CDR1 as SGDLS and CDR2 as YYNGEE. CDR3 length: 15 amino acids. The CDR3 DNA is TGTGCCAGCAGCGTTGGGGTGGGACCCAATCAGCCCCAGCATTTT. Protein: CASSVGVGPNQPQHF.

The gene calls are TRBV12-5 and TRBJ1-1, with D hard to call. This CDR3 contains 13 residues. Trimming removed 7 bases at V and 4 bases at J, with 13 bases between. From germline, CDR1 is LGHNT and CDR2 FRNRAP. The CDR3 DNA is TGTGCTAGTGCCCCCCGAGAGAGCACTGAAGCTTTCTTT. As protein: CASAPRESTEAFF.

This chain uses TRBV13 with TRBJ2-1; 14 bases map to TRBD2. V dropped 5 bases and J dropped 8; count of bases not matched to a gene: 2. This CDR3 is 14 amino acids long. Per the germline V gene, CDR1 is PRHDT and CDR2 is FYEKMQ (reference sequence). As DNA, the CDR3 is TGTGCCAGCAGCGGGGGACTAGCGGGAGATGAGCAGTTCTTC. As protein: CASSGGLAGDEQFF.

This chain's CDR3 is CASSIGLGWAGELFF. CDR3 nucleotide sequence: TGTGCCAGTAGTATCGGACTAGGATGGGCCGGGGAGCTGTTTTTT. The rearrangement uses TRBV19 and TRBJ2-2; TRBD2 matches at 7 bases. This CDR3 contains 15 residues. The trim removed 3 bases at V and 6 bases at J, leaving 7 bases unmatched. Germline CDR1 is LNHDA and CDR2 is SQIVND (reference sequence).

In the case of this clone: The sample holds other DNA sequences that translate to the same CDR3. The V gene is TRBV7-3, the J gene TRBJ2-1; 9 nucleotides agree with TRBD2. The CDR3 contains 15 residues. Germline V gene sequence: CDR1 SGHTA, CDR2 FQGTGA. The J segment lost 4 bases and the V segment lost 6 bases, leaving 7 bases of the junction unmatched. CDR3 protein: CASSLTSGPYNEQFF. The CDR3 DNA follows: TGTGCCAGCAGTTTGACTAGCGGACCTTACAATGAGCAGTTCTTC.

This chain joins TRBV7-2 and TRBJ2-1; TRBD1 aligns across 10 bases. This CDR3 is built from 15 residues. Losses at the gene ends were 5 bases for V and 4 bases for J; bases not matched to a gene: 5. CDR1 and CDR2 (germline): SGHTA, FQGNSA. This CDR3 reads CASSPRQGAYNEQFF. The CDR3 DNA reads as TGTGCCAGCAGCCCTCGACAGGGGGCTTACAATGAGCAGTTCTTC.

This clone was counted a few times. The chain is built from TRBV7-6 and TRBJ2-2, with D unresolved. V lost 0 bases and J lost 2, with 4 bases in between. Germline V gene data show CDR1 as SGHVS and CDR2 as FNYEAQ. The length of the CDR3 is 14 residues. CDR3 DNA: TGTGCCAGCAGCTTAGCGGTAAACACCGGGGAGCTGTTTTTT. Translated, it gives CASSLAVNTGELFF.

V usage is TRBV7-9 and J usage is TRBJ2-5; TRBD2 agrees at 14 bases. The ends lost 4 bases at V and 5 bases at J; junction bases unmatched: 6. Germline V CDR1 and CDR2: SEHNR, FQNEAQ (reference sequence). The CDR3 has 16 residues. The CDR3 spells CASSSGLAGVHETQYF. CDR3 bases: TGTGCCAGCAGCTCGGGACTAGCGGGAGTACATGAGACCCAGTACTTC.

The chain joins TRBV6-5 to TRBJ2-2; D is unresolved. V lost 5 bases, J lost 6 bases, and 7 bases lay in between. CDR1 MNHEY and CDR2 SVGAGI come from the germline V gene. This CDR3 region has 12 residues. CDR3 residues: CASSRTPGELFF. The CDR3 nucleotides read TGTGCCAGCAGTCGGACCCCCGGGGAGCTGTTTTTT.

The rearrangement uses TRBV5-8 and TRBJ2-1; perhaps TRBD2 as D (5 bases). The length of the CDR3 is 11 residues. Per germline, CDR1 SGHTS and CDR2 YDEGEE. The V end was cut by 6 bases, the J end by 10 bases, with 11 bases between. The CDR3 bases are TGTGCCAGCACCCGAGAGGGAGAGCAGTTCTTC. Translation: CASTREGEQFF.

V is TRBV6-6 and J is TRBJ1-1; the D is unclear. Trimming shortened V by 6 bases and J by 1 base, and 12 bases separated the two germline ends. This CDR3 has 14 amino acids. The germline gives CDR1 MNHNY, CDR2 SVGAGI (reference sequence). The CDR3 coding sequence is TGTGCCAGCAGCCCTCGGTGGGGGAACACTGAAGCTTTCTTT. It is translated as CASSPRWGNTEAFF.

Only a few counts were recorded for this clone. This chain joins TRBV6-6 and TRBJ2-1, with no clear D. Trimming shortened V by 2 bases and J by 0 bases, and 5 bases separated the two germline ends. Germline CDR1 is MNHNY and CDR2 is SVGAGI (reference sequence). The CDR3 length is 14 residues. For the CDR3, the DNA is TGTGCCAGCAGTTACGGGATCTCCTACAATGAGCAGTTCTTC. Translated: CASSYGISYNEQFF.

V gene TRBV7-3 combines with J gene TRBJ2-1, with D possibly matching TRBD2 (5 bases). The CDR3 has 16 residues. V was shortened by 5 bases and J by 0 bases, with 14 bases between the two germline ends. Per the germline V gene, CDR1 is SGHTA and CDR2 is FQGTGA. CDR3 sequence (DNA): TGTGCCAGCAGCCCGGGGATGGGCCGCTCCTACAATGAGCAGTTCTTC. This gives the protein CASSPGMGRSYNEQFF.

The chain uses TRBV6-5 and TRBJ2-2; D not certain. The CDR3 contains 14 residues. V shed 0 bases and J shed 3 bases, with 5 bases lying between them. CDR1 MNHEY and CDR2 SVGAGI come from the germline V gene. CDR3 bases: TGTGCCAGCAGTTACTCCGGACACACCGGGGAGCTGTTTTTT. This sequence encodes CASSYSGHTGELFF.